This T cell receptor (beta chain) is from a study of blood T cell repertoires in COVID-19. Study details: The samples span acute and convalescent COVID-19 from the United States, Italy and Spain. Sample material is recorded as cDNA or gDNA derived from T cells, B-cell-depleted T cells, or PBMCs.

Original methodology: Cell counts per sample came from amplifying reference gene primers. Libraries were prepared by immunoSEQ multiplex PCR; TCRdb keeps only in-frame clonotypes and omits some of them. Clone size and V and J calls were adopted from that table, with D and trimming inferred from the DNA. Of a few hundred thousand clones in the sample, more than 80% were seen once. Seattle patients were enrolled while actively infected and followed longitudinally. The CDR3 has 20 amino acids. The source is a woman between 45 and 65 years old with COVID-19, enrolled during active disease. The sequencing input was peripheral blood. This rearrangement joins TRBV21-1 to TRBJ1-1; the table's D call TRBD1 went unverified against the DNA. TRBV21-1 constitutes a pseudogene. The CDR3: CASSKDGERTVSYANTEAFF. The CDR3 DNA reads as TGTGCCAGCAGCAAGGACGGAGAGAGGACAGTTTCGTATGCGAACACTGAAGCTTTCTTT.